The 25 T cell receptor beta chains listed next were all sequenced from one sample in a study of T cell repertoires in cytomegalovirus infection. TCRdb reprocessed the reads via MiXCR and lists one record per CDR3 protein. There are hundreds of thousands of distinct CDR3 sequences in the sample; 35% to 40% occur only once, and 2.5% to 3.5% lies in the top ten. Sequenced sample: PBMCs. These receptors were collected from a human donor in good health (CMV status not recorded). Some clones in this sample may be carry-over from other donors' samples.

This chain connects TRBV28 to TRBJ2-2, with no clear D. The V gene's germline CDR1 is MDHEN and CDR2 SYDVKM. Trimming stripped 5 bases from V and 1 base from J, with 11 bases between. This CDR3 contains 15 residues. This chain's CDR3 is CASSTRRKNTGELFF. The CDR3, as DNA: TGTGCCAGCAGTACACGCAGAAAGAACACCGGGGAGCTGTTTTTT.

The chain carries TRBV10-3 and TRBJ2-7; the D gene could be TRBD1 or TRBD2 (5 bases each). There are 18 residues in the CDR3. V gave up 4 bases and J gave up 1 base, with 23 bases separating them. The V gene's germline CDR1 is ENHRY and CDR2 SYGVKD. CDR3 protein: CAISGNRFGAALSYEQYF. The DNA of the CDR3 is TGTGCCATCAGTGGGAACCGTTTCGGGGCAGCTCTTTCCTACGAGCAGTACTTC.

This clonotype came up many times. This rearrangement joins TRBV2 to TRBJ2-5; D tentatively fits TRBD1 or TRBD2 (5 bases each). Germline lookup yields CDR1 SNHLY and CDR2 FYNNEI. Trimming took off 0 bases at V and 2 bases at J, with 10 bases between the two ends. The CDR3 contains 15 residues. The CDR3 loop reads CASSEARGPQETQYF. The DNA for the CDR3 is TGTGCCAGCAGTGAAGCGAGGGGACCGCAAGAGACCCAGTACTTC.

The chain has TRBV12-5 and TRBJ1-3; perhaps TRBD1 as D (6 bases). Germline-derived CDR1 and CDR2 are LGHNT and FRNRAP. V lost 0 bases to trimming and J lost 4 bases, with 16 bases between them. The CDR3 is 17 residues long. The CDR3 sequence is CASGLVLGGASGNTIYF. Written as DNA, the CDR3 is TGTGCTAGTGGTTTGGTACTGGGGGGCGCGTCAGGAAACACCATATATTTT.

The rearrangement joins TRBV28 to TRBJ1-6, with a weak D call TRBD1 (6 bases). V was cut by 6 bases and J by 10 bases, with 25 bases left in between. Germline values: CDR1 MDHEN, CDR2 SYDVKM. CDR3 length equals 17 residues. For the CDR3, the DNA is TGTGCCAGCAGCCCGAGCCAGGGGTGGCCCTCTGGGTCACCCCTCCACTTT. The encoded protein is CASSPSQGWPSGSPLHF. Supplemented by reference TRBV28 and TRBJ1-6, the full variable domain reads DVKVTQSSRYLVKRTGEKVFLECVQDMDHENMFWYRQDPGLGLRLIYFSYDVKMKEKGDIPEGYSVSREKKERFSLILESASTNQTSMYLCASSPSQGWPSGSPLHFGNGTRLTVT.

This clonotype came up a few times. The chain combines TRBV4-1 with TRBJ1-4; the D is unclear. This CDR3 region has 16 residues. Looked up from germline, CDR1 is MGHRA and CDR2 is YSYEKL. Between the trimmed V and J ends, which lost 0 bases and 6 bases, there was a span of 14 bases. The CDR3 coding sequence is TGCGCCAGCAGCCAAGAAGGTCGACGGATCTATGAAAAACTGTTTTTT. Its protein is CASSQEGRRIYEKLFF.

The chain has TRBV20-1 and TRBJ2-1, with 11 bases aligning to TRBD2. This CDR3 spans 15 amino acids. With 2 bases clipped from V and 6 bases from J, the junction kept 6 bases outside the gene matches. The germline V gene encodes CDR1 DFQATT and CDR2 SNEGSKA (reference sequence). The DNA of the CDR3 is TGCAGTGCTAGAAGGAATAGCGGGGGGGCCAATGAGCAGTTCTTC. This encodes CSARRNSGGANEQFF.

This clonotype was recorded a few times. The rearrangement joins TRBV29-1 to TRBJ2-2; D is perhaps TRBD2 (5 bases). Looked up from germline, CDR1 is SQVTM and CDR2 is ANQGSEA. Trimming removed 5 bases from V and 6 bases from J, with 16 bases in between. The CDR3 loop spans 14 amino acids. CDR3: CSVIGSADAGELFF. The DNA of the CDR3 is TGCAGCGTTATCGGTAGCGCAGACGCCGGGGAGCTGTTTTTT.

The rearrangement uses TRBV15 and TRBJ2-7; 7 positions agree with TRBD1. The germline gives CDR1 LNHNV, CDR2 YYDKDF (reference sequence). This CDR3 contains 14 residues. With V trimmed by 3 bases and J by 2 bases, 4 bases remained unmatched. The chain's CDR3 is CATSSGTETYEQYF. DNA of the CDR3: TGTGCCACCAGCAGCGGGACAGAGACCTACGAGCAGTACTTC.

This clonotype occurred a few times. The chain has TRBV14 and TRBJ1-2; 7 bases match TRBD1. The CDR3 spans 16 residues. CDR1 SGHDN and CDR2 FVKESK come from the germline V gene. V was pared by 1 base and J by 6 bases, with 11 bases of the junction left unmatched. The CDR3 protein is CASSQAYARTGDGYTF. The CDR3 region has the DNA TGTGCCAGCAGCCAAGCTTACGCCCGGACAGGAGATGGCTACACCTTC.

The chain is built from TRBV27 and TRBJ1-2, with D perhaps matching TRBD1 (5 bases). CDR3 length: 14 amino acids. V was trimmed by 3 bases and J by 4 bases, leaving 12 bases between them. Germline-derived CDR1 and CDR2 are MNHEY and SMNVEV (reference sequence). The CDR3 DNA follows: TGTGCCAGCAGTTTGGGGGGTAGCGCCTATGGCTACACCTTC. As protein: CASSLGGSAYGYTF.

This clonotype was counted between two and nine times. The chain links TRBV28 to TRBJ1-1, with D tentatively TRBD1 (6 bases). V was shortened by 6 bases and J by 4 bases, with 18 bases between the two germline ends. The CDR3 consists of 15 residues. CDR1 is MDHEN, CDR2 SYDVKM, per germline. The CDR3 DNA reads as TGTGCCAGCAGACCCTCACAGGGCTCGGGCACTGAAGCTTTCTTT. Translation gives CASRPSQGSGTEAFF.

CDR3 protein: CASSQDQTATGANVLTF. CDR3 coding DNA: TGCGCCAGCAGCCAAGATCAGACAGCCACTGGGGCCAACGTCCTGACTTTC. The chain combines TRBV4-1 with TRBJ2-6, with D tentatively TRBD1 (5 bases). The CDR3 extends over 17 amino acids. V lost 0 bases and J 2 bases, leaving 11 bases between the germline ends. Germline CDR1 is MGHRA and CDR2 is YSYEKL.

The J gene is TRBJ2-7, the V gene TRBV28, with 11 bases identical to TRBD2. V was clipped by 2 bases and J by 4 bases; unmatched bases: 4. The germline V gene encodes CDR1 MDHEN and CDR2 SYDVKM. This CDR3 is built from 15 residues. The CDR3 sequence is CASSLTASGRYEQYF. The DNA for the CDR3 is TGTGCCAGCAGTTTAACCGCTAGCGGGAGGTACGAGCAGTACTTC. The full variable domain, its missing parts supplied by reference TRBV28 and TRBJ2-7, is DVKVTQSSRYLVKRTGEKVFLECVQDMDHENMFWYRQDPGLGLRLIYFSYDVKMKEKGDIPEGYSVSREKKERFSLILESASTNQTSMYLCASSLTASGRYEQYFGPGTRLTVT.

The chain employs TRBV28 and TRBJ2-7; D ambiguous. Germline V gene lookup returns CDR1 MDHEN and CDR2 SYDVKM. V dropped 6 bases and J dropped 3 bases, with 21 bases sitting between them. CDR3 length: 16 residues. CDR3 DNA sequence: TGTGCCAGCAGCCAACCCAAGACCTCCCGGTTCTACGAGCAGTACTTC. Protein: CASSQPKTSRFYEQYF. The complete variable domain, with remaining parts taken from reference TRBV28 and TRBJ2-7, reads DVKVTQSSRYLVKRTGEKVFLECVQDMDHENMFWYRQDPGLGLRLIYFSYDVKMKEKGDIPEGYSVSREKKERFSLILESASTNQTSMYLCASSQPKTSRFYEQYFGPGTRLTVT.

This clonotype has a single count. The genes are TRBV30 and TRBJ1-3; D is ambiguous. This CDR3 region has 13 residues. Germline-derived CDR1 and CDR2 are GTSNPN and SVGIG (reference sequence). V was pared by 0 bases and J by 4 bases, with 7 bases between. CDR3 amino acids: CAWSVVAGNTIYF. In nucleotides, the CDR3 is TGTGCCTGGAGTGTTGTAGCCGGAAACACCATATATTTT. The full variable domain, with the rest looked up from reference TRBV30 and TRBJ1-3, is SQTIHQWPATLVQPVGSPLSLECTVEGTSNPNLYWYRQAAGRGLQLLFYSVGIGQISSEVPQNLSASRPQDRQFILSSKKLLLSDSGFYLCAWSVVAGNTIYFGEGSWLTVV.

This clonotype was counted a few times. The chain joins TRBV20-1 to TRBJ1-1, with 8 bases aligning to TRBD1. CDR3 length equals 13 residues. J gave up 3 bases and V 5 bases, and 5 bases lay outside the gene matches. CDR1 and CDR2 from the germline V gene are DFQATT and SNEGSKA (reference sequence). The CDR3 DNA follows: TGCAGTGCTTCCCAGGGGGCTGACACTGAAGCTTTCTTT. Its translation is CSASQGADTEAFF.

This clonotype was found a few times. V usage is TRBV28 and J usage is TRBJ2-1, with TRBD1 as a possible D gene (5 bases). The V gene lost 7 bases and the J gene lost 6 bases, with 10 bases spanning the gap. Germline-derived CDR1 and CDR2 are MDHEN and SYDVKM. CDR3 length: 12 residues. In DNA form, the CDR3 reads TGTGCCAGCACCCTGGGGCCCAATGAGCAGTTCTTC. Translated, it gives CASTLGPNEQFF.

This clonotype came up a few times. The gene calls are TRBV19 and TRBJ1-3; D call uncertain. Trimming removed 3 bases from V and 3 bases from J, with 15 bases in between. The CDR3 is 16 amino acids. Per the germline V gene, CDR1 is LNHDA and CDR2 is SQIVND (reference sequence). For the CDR3, the DNA is TGTGCCAGTAGTATTTCCTGGACGCATTTTGGAAACACCATATATTTT. Protein sequence: CASSISWTHFGNTIYF.

CDR3 in amino acids: CASSSNQGAEKLFF. The CDR3 region has the DNA TGTGCCAGCAGCTCAAACCAGGGCGCTGAAAAACTGTTTTTT. The rearrangement uses TRBV7-9 and TRBJ1-4; D perhaps matches TRBD1 (5 bases). V shed 4 bases and J shed 7 bases, with 13 bases lying between them. This CDR3 contains 14 residues. CDR1 SEHNR and CDR2 FQNEAQ come from the germline V gene (reference sequence). The full variable domain, its missing parts supplied by reference TRBV7-9 and TRBJ1-4, is DTGVSQNPRHKITKRGQNVTFRCDPISEHNRLYWYRQTLGQGPEFLTYFQNEAQLEKSRLLSDRFSAERPKGSFSTLEIQRTEQGDSAMYLCASSSNQGAEKLFFGSGTQLSVL.

The CDR3: CASSLRGTFGDTQYF. The DNA of the CDR3 is TGCGCCAGCAGCTTAAGGGGGACCTTCGGGGATACGCAGTATTTT. The chain joins TRBV5-1 to TRBJ2-3, with a weak D call TRBD1 (6 bases). Germline CDR1 SGHRS, CDR2 YFSETQ. Between the trimmed V and J ends, which lost 2 bases and 6 bases, there was a span of 16 bases. The CDR3 has 15 amino acids.

In this sample, this clonotype turned up a few times. The rearrangement links TRBV7-8 to TRBJ1-4; D is uncertain. From germline, CDR1 is SGHVS and CDR2 FQNEAQ. The CDR3 covers 16 residues. The V end was cut by 2 bases, the J end by 8 bases, with 18 bases between. This CDR3 reads CASSLNRRPPAEKLFF. In DNA form, the CDR3 reads TGTGCCAGCAGCTTAAATCGCAGGCCCCCTGCCGAAAAACTGTTTTTT.

This chain links TRBV12-3 or TRBV12-4 with TRBJ1-6, with D perhaps matching TRBD1 (6 bases). V gave up 2 bases and J gave up 7 bases, with 12 bases separating them. The CDR3 is 15 residues long. The CDR3 DNA reads as TGTGCCAGCAGTTTATCGGGGGCGGAAAATTCACCCCTCCACTTT. It encodes CASSLSGAENSPLHF.

This clonotype was seen a few times. The rearrangement uses TRBV7-9 and TRBJ1-1; D is possibly TRBD1 (5 bases). Trimming shortened V by 0 bases and J by 7 bases, and 9 bases separated the two germline ends. CDR3 length: 13 amino acids. Germline values: CDR1 SEHNR, CDR2 FQNEAQ (reference sequence). CDR3 DNA: TGTGCCAGCAGCTTAGCGCCGACAGATGAAGCTTTCTTT. It codes for CASSLAPTDEAFF.

This clonotype was seen only a few times. The chain couples TRBV20-1 to TRBJ2-5; D might be TRBD2 (5 bases). The CDR3 extends over 14 amino acids. Germline values: CDR1 DFQATT, CDR2 SNEGSKA (reference sequence). V gave up 0 bases and J gave up 0 bases, with 8 bases separating them. CDR3 amino acids: CSARDPLDQETQYF. In DNA form, the CDR3 reads TGCAGTGCTAGAGACCCACTAGACCAAGAGACCCAGTACTTC.